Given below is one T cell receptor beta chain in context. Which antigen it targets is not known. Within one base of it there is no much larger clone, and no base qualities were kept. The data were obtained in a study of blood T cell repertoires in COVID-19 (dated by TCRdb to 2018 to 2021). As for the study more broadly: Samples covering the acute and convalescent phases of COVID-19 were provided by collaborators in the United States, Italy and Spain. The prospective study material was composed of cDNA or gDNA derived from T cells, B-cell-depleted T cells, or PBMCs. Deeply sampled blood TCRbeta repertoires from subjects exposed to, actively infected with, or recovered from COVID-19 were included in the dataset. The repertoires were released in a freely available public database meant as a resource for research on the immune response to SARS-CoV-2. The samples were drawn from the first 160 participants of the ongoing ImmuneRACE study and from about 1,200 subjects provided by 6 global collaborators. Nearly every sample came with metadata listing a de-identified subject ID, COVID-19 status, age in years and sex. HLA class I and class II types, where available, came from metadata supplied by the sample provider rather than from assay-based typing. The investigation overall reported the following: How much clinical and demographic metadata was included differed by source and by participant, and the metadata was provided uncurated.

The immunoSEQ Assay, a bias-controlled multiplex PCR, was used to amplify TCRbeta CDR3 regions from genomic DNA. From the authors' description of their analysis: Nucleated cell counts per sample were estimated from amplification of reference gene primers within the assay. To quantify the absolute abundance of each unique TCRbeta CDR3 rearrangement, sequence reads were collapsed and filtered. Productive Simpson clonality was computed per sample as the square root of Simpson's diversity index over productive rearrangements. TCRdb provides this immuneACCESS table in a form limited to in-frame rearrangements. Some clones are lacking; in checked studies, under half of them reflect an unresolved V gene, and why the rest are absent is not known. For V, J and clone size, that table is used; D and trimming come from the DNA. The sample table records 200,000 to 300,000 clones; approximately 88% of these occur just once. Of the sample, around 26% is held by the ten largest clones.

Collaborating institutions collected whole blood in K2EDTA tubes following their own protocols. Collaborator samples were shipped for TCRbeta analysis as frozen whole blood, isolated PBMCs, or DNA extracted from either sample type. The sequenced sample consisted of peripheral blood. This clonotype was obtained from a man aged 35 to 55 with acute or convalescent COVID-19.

CDR3 reads: CAWSSGDYLPWYF. In nucleotide form, the sequence is TGTGCCTGGAGTTCGGGAGACTACCTCCCCTGGTACTTC. Here the chain combines TRBV30 and TRBJ2-7, with a weak D call of TRBD2 (6 bases match). V is cut by 2 bases and J by 12 bases, and the space between the germline ends is 20 bases. Measured from the cysteine to the phenylalanine, the CDR3 is 13 residues long. Kept here is only the CDR3 DNA, which spans 39 bases and is read in frame from base 1. Looking up the germline V gene (reference sequence) yields CDR1 GTSNPN and CDR2 SVGIG.